This T cell receptor beta chain derives from a study of blood T cell repertoires in COVID-19. Study context: The origin of the acute and convalescent COVID-19 samples was the United States, Italy and Spain. T cells, B-cell-depleted T cells, or PBMCs provided the cDNA or gDNA that served as material.

In the source study's methods: By means of reference gene primer amplification, nucleated cell counts were estimated. The protocol was immunoSEQ multiplex PCR, while the TCRdb copy is restricted to in-frame clones and leaves out a portion. The V and J calls and clone size come from that table; D and trimming were worked out from the DNA. The sample lists 50,000 to 80,000 clones; roughly 86% were seen once. The V and J ends lost 8 bases and 3 bases, in that order; junction bases with no gene match: 6. CDR3 size: 12 residues. CDR1 GTSNPN and CDR2 SVGIG come from the germline V gene (reference sequence).

This TCR was recovered from a man in his sixties with acute or convalescent COVID-19. Sample: peripheral blood. This chain links TRBV30 with TRBJ1-1, with 7 nucleotides matching TRBD1. Written as DNA, the CDR3 is TGTGCCGGATCGACAGGGTACACTGAAGCTTTCTTT. It codes for CAGSTGYTEAFF. Full variable domain (remainder filled in from reference TRBV30 and TRBJ1-1): SQTIHQWPATLVQPVGSPLSLECTVEGTSNPNLYWYRQAAGRGLQLLFYSVGIGQISSEVPQNLSASRPQDRQFILSSKKLLLSDSGFYLCAGSTGYTEAFFGQGTRLTVV.